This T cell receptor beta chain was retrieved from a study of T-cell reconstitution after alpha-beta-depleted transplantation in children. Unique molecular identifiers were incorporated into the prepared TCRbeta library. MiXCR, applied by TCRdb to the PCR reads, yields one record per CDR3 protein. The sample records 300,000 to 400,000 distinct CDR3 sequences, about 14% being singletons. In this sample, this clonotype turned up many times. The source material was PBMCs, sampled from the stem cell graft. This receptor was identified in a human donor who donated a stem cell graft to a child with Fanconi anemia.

The CDR3 reads CASSQKTSGGTYNEQFF. For the CDR3, the DNA is TGTGCCAGCAGCCAAAAAACTAGCGGGGGGACCTACAATGAGCAGTTCTTC. The gene calls are TRBV4-2 and TRBJ2-1, with 12 positions matching TRBD2. V shed 2 bases and J 2 bases; nucleotides not matched to a gene: 4. This CDR3 contains 17 residues. Germline CDR1 reads LGHNA; CDR2 reads YNFKEQ.